This T cell receptor (beta chain) was documented in a study of blood T cell repertoires in COVID-19. The repertoire was sequenced with immunoSEQ multiplex PCR; TCRdb's copy has only in-frame clones and lacks some. Of 350,000 to 450,000 clones in the sample, over 85% were seen once. This sequence was found in a woman aged 25 to 39 who had recovered from COVID-19. The specimen sequenced was PBMCs or T cells enriched from blood (not recorded which).

The CDR3 protein is CASSLGTSGPYNEQFF. In DNA form, the CDR3 reads TGTGCCAGCAGCCTTGGGACTAGCGGGCCTTACAATGAGCAGTTCTTC. The V and J genes are TRBV3-1 (or the pseudogene TRBV3-2) and TRBJ2-1, with 12 bases aligning to TRBD2. The germline V gene has CDR1 LGHDT and CDR2 YNNKEL (reference sequence). Trimming at V came to 4 bases and at J to 4 bases, leaving 5 bases not matched to a gene. There are 16 residues in the CDR3.